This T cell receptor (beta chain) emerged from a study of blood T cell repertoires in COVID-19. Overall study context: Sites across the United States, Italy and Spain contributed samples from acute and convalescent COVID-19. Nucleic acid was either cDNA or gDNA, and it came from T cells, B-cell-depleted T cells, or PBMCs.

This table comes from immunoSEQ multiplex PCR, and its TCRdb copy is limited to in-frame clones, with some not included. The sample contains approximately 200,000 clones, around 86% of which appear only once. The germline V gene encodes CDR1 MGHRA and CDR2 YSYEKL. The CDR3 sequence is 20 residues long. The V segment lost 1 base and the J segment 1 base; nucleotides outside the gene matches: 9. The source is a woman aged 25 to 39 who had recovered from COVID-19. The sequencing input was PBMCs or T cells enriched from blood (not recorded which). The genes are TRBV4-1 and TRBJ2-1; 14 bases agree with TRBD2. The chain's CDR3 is CASSQVETSGRATSYNEQFF. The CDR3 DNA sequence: TGCGCCAGCAGCCAAGTTGAGACTAGCGGGAGGGCCACTTCCTACAATGAGCAGTTCTTC.